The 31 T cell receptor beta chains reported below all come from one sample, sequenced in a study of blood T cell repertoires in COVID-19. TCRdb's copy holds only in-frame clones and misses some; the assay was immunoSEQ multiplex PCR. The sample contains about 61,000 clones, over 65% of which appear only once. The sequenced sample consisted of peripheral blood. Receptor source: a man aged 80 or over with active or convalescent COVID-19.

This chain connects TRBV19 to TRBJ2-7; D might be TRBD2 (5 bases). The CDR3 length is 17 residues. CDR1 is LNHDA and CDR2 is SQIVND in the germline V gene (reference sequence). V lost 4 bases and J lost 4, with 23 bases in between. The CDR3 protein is CASSRLATPLLIYEQYF. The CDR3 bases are TGTGCCAGTAGTAGATTAGCGACGCCACTCCTCATTTACGAGCAGTACTTC.

For the CDR3, the DNA is TGTGCCATCAGCCCCAGGGGAAGCAATCAGCCCCAGCATTTT. This sequence encodes CAISPRGSNQPQHF. V usage is TRBV10-3 and J usage is TRBJ1-5; maybe TRBD1 (6 bases). In germline, CDR1 is ENHRY, CDR2 SYGVKD. With 6 bases removed from V and 1 base from J, the gap between germline ends came to 10 bases. The CDR3 length is 14 residues.

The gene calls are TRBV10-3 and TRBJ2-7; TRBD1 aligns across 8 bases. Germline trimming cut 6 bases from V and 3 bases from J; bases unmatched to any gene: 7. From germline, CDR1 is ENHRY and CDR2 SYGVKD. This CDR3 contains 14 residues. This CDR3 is CAIRPGTGSYEQYF. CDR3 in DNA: TGTGCCATCAGGCCCGGGACAGGTAGCTACGAGCAGTACTTC.

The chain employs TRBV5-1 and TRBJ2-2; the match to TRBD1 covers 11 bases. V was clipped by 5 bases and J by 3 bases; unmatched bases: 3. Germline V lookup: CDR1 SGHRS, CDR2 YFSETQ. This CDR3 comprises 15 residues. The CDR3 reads CASRDRGRDTGELFF. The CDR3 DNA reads TGCGCCAGCAGGGACAGGGGGCGCGACACCGGGGAGCTGTTTTTT.

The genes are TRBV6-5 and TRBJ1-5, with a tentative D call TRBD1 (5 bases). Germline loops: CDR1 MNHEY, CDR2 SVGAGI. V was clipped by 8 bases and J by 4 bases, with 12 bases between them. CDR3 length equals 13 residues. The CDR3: CASHPGGNQPQHF. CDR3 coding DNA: TGTGCCAGCCATCCGGGGGGGAATCAGCCCCAGCATTTT.

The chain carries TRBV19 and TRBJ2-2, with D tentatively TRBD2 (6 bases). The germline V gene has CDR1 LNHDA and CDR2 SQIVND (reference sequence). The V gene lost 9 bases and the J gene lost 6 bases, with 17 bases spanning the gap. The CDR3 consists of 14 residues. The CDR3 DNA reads TGTGCCAGCACTCAGTGGGAGGTCCCCGGGGAGCTGTTTTTT. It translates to CASTQWEVPGELFF.

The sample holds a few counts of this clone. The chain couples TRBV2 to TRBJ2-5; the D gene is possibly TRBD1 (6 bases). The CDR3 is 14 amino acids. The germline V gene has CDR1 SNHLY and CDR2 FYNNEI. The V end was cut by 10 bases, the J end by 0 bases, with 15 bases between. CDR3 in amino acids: CAILTRDNQETQYF. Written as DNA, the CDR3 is TGTGCCATCCTCACCCGGGACAACCAAGAGACCCAGTACTTC.

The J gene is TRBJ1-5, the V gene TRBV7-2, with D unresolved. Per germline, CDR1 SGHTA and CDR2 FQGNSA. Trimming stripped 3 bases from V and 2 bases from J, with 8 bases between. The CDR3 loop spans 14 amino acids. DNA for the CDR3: TGTGCCAGCAGCTTGCGGGTCGGCAATCAGCCCCAGCATTTT. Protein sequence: CASSLRVGNQPQHF.

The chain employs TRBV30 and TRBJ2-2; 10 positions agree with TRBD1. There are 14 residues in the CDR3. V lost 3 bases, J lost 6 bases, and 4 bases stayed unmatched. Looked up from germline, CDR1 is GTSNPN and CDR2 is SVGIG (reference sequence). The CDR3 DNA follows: TGTGCCTGGAGAGGACAGGGGGTAGCCGGGGAGCTGTTTTTT. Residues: CAWRGQGVAGELFF.

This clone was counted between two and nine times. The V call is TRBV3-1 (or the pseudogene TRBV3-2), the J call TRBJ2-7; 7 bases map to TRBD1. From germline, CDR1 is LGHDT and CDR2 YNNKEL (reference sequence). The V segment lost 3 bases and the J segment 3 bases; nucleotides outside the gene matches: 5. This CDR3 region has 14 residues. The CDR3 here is CASSQRDRDYEQYF. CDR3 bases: TGTGCCAGCAGCCAGAGGGACAGAGACTACGAGCAGTACTTC.

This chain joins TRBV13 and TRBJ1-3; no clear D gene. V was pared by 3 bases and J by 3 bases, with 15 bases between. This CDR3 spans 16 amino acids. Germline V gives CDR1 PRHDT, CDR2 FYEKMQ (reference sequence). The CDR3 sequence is CASSFGPAGYGNTIYF. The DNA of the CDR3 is TGTGCCAGCAGCTTTGGTCCAGCGGGGTATGGAAACACCATATATTTT.

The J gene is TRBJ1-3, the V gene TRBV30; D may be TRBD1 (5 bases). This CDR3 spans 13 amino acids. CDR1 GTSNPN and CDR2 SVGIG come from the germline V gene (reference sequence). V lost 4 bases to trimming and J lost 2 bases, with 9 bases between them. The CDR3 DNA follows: TGTGCCTGGACCCAGGGTACTGGAAACACCATATATTTT. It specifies CAWTQGTGNTIYF.

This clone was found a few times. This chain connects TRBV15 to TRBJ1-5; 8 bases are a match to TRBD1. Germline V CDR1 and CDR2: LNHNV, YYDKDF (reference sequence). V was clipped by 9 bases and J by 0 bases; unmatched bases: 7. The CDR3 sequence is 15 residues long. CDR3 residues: CATRQGTYSNQPQHF. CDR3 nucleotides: TGTGCCACGAGACAGGGGACTTATAGCAATCAGCCCCAGCATTTT.

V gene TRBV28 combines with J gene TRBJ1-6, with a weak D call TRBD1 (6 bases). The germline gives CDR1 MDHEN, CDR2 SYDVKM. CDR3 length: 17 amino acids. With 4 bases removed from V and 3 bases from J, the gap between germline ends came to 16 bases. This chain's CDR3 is CASSSYRQDIYNSPLHF. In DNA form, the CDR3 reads TGTGCCAGCAGTTCCTACCGACAGGATATCTATAATTCACCCCTCCACTTT.

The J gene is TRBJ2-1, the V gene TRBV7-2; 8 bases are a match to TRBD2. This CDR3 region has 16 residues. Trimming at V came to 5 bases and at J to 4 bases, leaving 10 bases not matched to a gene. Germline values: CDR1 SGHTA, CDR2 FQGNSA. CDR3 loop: CASSVRSGGLYNEQFF. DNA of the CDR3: TGTGCCAGCAGCGTCCGGAGCGGGGGCCTTTACAATGAGCAGTTCTTC.

CDR3 residues: CASSIQRGYNEQFF. For the CDR3, the DNA is TGTGCCAGTAGTATCCAGAGGGGGTACAATGAGCAGTTCTTC. The genes are TRBV19 and TRBJ2-1, with D perhaps matching TRBD1 (6 bases). The CDR3 totals 14 residues. V shed 3 bases and J shed 4 bases, with 10 bases lying between them. Germline loops: CDR1 LNHDA, CDR2 SQIVND (reference sequence).

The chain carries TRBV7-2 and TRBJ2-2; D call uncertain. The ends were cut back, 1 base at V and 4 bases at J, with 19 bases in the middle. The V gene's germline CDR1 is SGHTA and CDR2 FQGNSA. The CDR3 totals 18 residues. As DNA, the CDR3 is TGTGCCAGCAGCTTAGTCGCACCCGGTATTGGTATCACCGGGGAGCTGTTTTTT. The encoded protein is CASSLVAPGIGITGELFF. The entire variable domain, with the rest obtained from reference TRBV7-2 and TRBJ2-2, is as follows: GAGVSQSPSNKVTEKGKDVELRCDPISGHTALYWYRQSLGQGLEFLIYFQGNSAPDKSGLPSDRFSAERTGGSVSTLTIQRTQQEDSAVYLCASSLVAPGIGITGELFFGEGSRLTVL.

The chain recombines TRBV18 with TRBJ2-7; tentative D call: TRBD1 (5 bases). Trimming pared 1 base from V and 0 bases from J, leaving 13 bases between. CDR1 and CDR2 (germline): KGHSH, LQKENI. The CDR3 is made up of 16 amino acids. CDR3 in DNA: TGTGCCAGCTCACCACGGGCCAGGGTGAACTCCTACGAGCAGTACTTC. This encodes CASSPRARVNSYEQYF.

This chain's CDR3 is CASMGQTYTGELFF. The CDR3 nucleotides are TGTGCCAGCATGGGGCAGACATACACCGGGGAGCTGTTTTTT. The rearrangement links TRBV9 to TRBJ2-2; perhaps TRBD1 as D (5 bases). V lost 6 bases and J lost 3, with 12 bases in between. Germline V CDR1 and CDR2: SGDLS, YYNGEE. The CDR3 totals 14 residues.

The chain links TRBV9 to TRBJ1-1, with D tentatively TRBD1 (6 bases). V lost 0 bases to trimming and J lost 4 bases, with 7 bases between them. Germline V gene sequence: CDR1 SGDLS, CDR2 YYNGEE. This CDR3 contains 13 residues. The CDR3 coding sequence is TGTGCCAGCAGCGTAGTCAGGGGCACTGAAGCTTTCTTT. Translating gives CASSVVRGTEAFF. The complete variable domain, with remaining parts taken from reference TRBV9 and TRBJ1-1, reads DSGVTQTPKHLITATGQRVTLRCSPRSGDLSVYWYQQSLDQGLQFLIQYYNGEERAKGNILERFSAQQFPDLHSELNLSSLELGDSALYFCASSVVRGTEAFFGQGTRLTVV.

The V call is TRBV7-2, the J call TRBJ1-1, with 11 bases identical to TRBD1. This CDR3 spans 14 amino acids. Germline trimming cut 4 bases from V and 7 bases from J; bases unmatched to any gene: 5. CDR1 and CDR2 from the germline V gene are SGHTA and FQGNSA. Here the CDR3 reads CASSSPDRGLEAFF. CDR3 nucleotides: TGTGCCAGCAGCTCGCCGGACAGGGGGCTTGAAGCTTTCTTT.

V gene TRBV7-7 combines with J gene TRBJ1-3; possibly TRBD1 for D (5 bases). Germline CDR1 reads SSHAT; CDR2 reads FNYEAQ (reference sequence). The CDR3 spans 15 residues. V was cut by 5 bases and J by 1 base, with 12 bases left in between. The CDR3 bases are TGTGCCAGCAGCGCCGGACAATCGTCTGGAAACACCATATATTTT. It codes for CASSAGQSSGNTIYF.

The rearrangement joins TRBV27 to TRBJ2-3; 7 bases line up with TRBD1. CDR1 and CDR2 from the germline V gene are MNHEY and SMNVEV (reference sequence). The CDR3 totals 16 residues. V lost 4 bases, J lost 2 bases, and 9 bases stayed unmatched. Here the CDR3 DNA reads TGTGCCAGCAGTTCCCCCCGGGACAGCCACACAGATACGCAGTATTTT. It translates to CASSSPRDSHTDTQYF.

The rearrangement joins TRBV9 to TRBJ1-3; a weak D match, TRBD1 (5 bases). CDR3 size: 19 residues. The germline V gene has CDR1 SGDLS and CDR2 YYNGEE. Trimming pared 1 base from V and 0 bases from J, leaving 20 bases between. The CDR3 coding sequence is TGTGCCAGCAGCGTATCCGTACCCCGCGCCCAGGGCTCTGGAAACACCATATATTTT. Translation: CASSVSVPRAQGSGNTIYF.

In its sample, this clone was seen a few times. The CDR3 coding sequence is TGCGCCAGCAGCGGTCAGACAGGGTATGGAGCTAATGAAAAACTGTTTTTT. Protein: CASSGQTGYGANEKLFF. The V call is TRBV5-1, the J call TRBJ1-4; TRBD1 matches 7 bases. The CDR3 covers 17 residues. The V segment lost 4 bases and the J segment 3 bases; nucleotides outside the gene matches: 12. Germline V lookup: CDR1 SGHRS, CDR2 YFSETQ.

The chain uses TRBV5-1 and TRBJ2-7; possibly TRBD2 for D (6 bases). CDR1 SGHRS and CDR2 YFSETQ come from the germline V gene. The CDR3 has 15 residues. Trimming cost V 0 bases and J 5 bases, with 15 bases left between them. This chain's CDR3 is CASSLEGVGRHEQYF. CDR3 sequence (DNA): TGCGCCAGCAGCTTGGAAGGAGTCGGGAGACACGAGCAGTACTTC.

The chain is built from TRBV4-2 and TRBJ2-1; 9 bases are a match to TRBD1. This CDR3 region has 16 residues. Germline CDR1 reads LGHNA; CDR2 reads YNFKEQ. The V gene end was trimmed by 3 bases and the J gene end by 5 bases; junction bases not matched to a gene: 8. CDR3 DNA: TGTGCCAGCAGCCACGACCGGGACAGGGAAAACAATGAGCAGTTCTTC. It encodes CASSHDRDRENNEQFF.

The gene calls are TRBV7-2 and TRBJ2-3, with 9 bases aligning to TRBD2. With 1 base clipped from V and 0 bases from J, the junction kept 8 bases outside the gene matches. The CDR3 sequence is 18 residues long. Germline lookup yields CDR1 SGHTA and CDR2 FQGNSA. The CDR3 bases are TGTGCCAGCAGCTTAGTTAGCGGGGGTCTTGGGAGCACAGATACGCAGTATTTT. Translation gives CASSLVSGGLGSTDTQYF.

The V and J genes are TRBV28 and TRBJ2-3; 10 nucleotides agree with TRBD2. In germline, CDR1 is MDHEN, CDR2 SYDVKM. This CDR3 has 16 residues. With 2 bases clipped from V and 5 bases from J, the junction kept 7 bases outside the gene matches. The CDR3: CASSLEAGGGLDTQYF. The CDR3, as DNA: TGTGCCAGCAGTTTAGAAGCGGGAGGGGGGCTAGATACGCAGTATTTT. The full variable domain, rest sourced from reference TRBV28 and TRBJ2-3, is DVKVTQSSRYLVKRTGEKVFLECVQDMDHENMFWYRQDPGLGLRLIYFSYDVKMKEKGDIPEGYSVSREKKERFSLILESASTNQTSMYLCASSLEAGGGLDTQYFGPGTRLTVL.

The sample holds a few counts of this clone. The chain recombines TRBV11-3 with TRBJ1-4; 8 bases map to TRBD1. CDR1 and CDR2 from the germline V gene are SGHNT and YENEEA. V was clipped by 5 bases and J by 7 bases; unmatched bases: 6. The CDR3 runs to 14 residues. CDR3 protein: CASSSTGGREKLFF. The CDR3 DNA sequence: TGTGCCAGCAGCAGTACAGGGGGTCGTGAAAAACTGTTTTTT.

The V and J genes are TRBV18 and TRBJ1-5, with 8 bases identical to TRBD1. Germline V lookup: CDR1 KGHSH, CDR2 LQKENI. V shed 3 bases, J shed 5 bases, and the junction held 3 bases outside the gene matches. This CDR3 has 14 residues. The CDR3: CASSPGTGDQPQHF. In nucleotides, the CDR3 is TGTGCCAGCTCACCTGGGACAGGAGATCAGCCCCAGCATTTT.